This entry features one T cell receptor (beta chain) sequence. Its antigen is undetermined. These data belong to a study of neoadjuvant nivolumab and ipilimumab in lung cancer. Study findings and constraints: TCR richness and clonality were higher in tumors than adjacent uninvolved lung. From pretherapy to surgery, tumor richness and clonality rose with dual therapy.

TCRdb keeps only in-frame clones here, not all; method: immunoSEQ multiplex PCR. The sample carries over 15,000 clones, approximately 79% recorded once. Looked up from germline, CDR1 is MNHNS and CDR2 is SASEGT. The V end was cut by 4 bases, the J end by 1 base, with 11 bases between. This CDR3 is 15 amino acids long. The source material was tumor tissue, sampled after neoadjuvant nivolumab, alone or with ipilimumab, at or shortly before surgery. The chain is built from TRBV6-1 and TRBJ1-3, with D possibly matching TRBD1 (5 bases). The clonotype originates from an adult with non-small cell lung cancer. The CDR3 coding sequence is TGTGCCAGCAGTGTATCGGCAGGGTCTGGAAACACCATATATTTT. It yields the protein CASSVSAGSGNTIYF.